The 20 T cell receptor beta chains reported below all come from one sample, sequenced in a study of immune evolution from preneoplasia to lung adenocarcinoma. Data came from immunoSEQ multiplex PCR; TCRdb stores just in-frame clones and leaves some out. The data contain roughly 10,000 clones, over 60% of them singletons. Source material: FFPE normal lung tissue adjacent to the tumor. Every receptor here comes from a person in their 60s with lung adenocarcinoma. Some clones in this sample may be carry-over from other donors' samples.

This clone was seen only once. J is TRBJ1-1 and V is TRBV6-1; D is unresolved. Germline V gene data show CDR1 as MNHNS and CDR2 as SASEGT. The V gene lost 1 base and the J gene lost 7 bases, with 13 bases spanning the gap. The CDR3 contains 14 residues. DNA for the CDR3: TGTGCCAGCAGTGAAGGCGGCGTCAGCTATGAAGCTTTCTTT. It yields the protein CASSEGGVSYEAFF.

The chain recombines TRBV7-9 with TRBJ2-4, with no clear D. The V and J ends lost 1 base and 0 bases respectively, with 10 bases between them. The CDR3 has 16 residues. CDR1 is SEHNR and CDR2 is FQNEAQ in the germline V gene (reference sequence). This CDR3 is CASSLGPTIAKNIQYF. In DNA, the CDR3 is TGTGCCAGCAGCTTAGGACCGACGATAGCCAAAAACATTCAGTACTTC.

The V call is TRBV2, the J call TRBJ2-6; no definite D call. The CDR3 covers 13 residues. CDR1 is SNHLY and CDR2 is FYNNEI in the germline V gene. The V and J ends lost 7 bases and 0 bases respectively, with 4 bases between them. The DNA for the CDR3 is TGTGCCAGCAAGTTCTCTGGGGCCAACGTCCTGACTTTC. Its protein is CASKFSGANVLTF.

This clone was counted a few times. This chain connects TRBV7-9 to TRBJ2-1; D gene unclear. The CDR3 has 12 residues. Trimming shortened V by 1 base and J by 7 bases, and 5 bases separated the two germline ends. In germline, CDR1 is SEHNR, CDR2 FQNEAQ (reference sequence). The CDR3 protein is CASSLDVNEQFF. DNA of the CDR3: TGTGCCAGCAGCTTAGACGTGAATGAGCAGTTCTTC.

This clone was seen a few times. The V gene is TRBV9, the J gene TRBJ2-1; maybe TRBD2 (5 bases). CDR1 SGDLS and CDR2 YYNGEE come from the germline V gene. Trimming took off 4 bases at V and 5 bases at J, with 19 bases between the two ends. The CDR3 has 16 amino acids. The CDR3 loop is CASSLRRSGFDNEQFF. Here the CDR3 DNA reads TGTGCCAGCAGCCTCCGGAGGAGTGGTTTCGACAATGAGCAGTTCTTC.

The chain couples TRBV6-5 to TRBJ2-3, with 12 bases identical to TRBD2. Per germline, CDR1 MNHEY and CDR2 SVGAGI. Trimming at V came to 4 bases and at J to 6 bases, leaving 5 bases not matched to a gene. There are 15 residues in the CDR3. DNA for the CDR3: TGTGCCAGCAGTTCACTGGGACTAGCGGGTGATACGCAGTATTTT. This encodes CASSSLGLAGDTQYF.

This chain connects TRBV4-1 to TRBJ2-3; D not certain. The V end was cut by 0 bases, the J end by 3 bases, with 7 bases between. Germline CDR1 reads MGHRA; CDR2 reads YSYEKL. The CDR3 is 14 residues long. CDR3 in DNA: TGCGCCAGCAGCCAAGATCGGTGGACAGATACGCAGTATTTT. Protein sequence: CASSQDRWTDTQYF.

The V and J genes are TRBV11-3 and TRBJ2-1; TRBD1 matches at 7 bases. In germline, CDR1 is SGHNT, CDR2 YENEEA. CDR3 size: 15 residues. V gave up 5 bases and J gave up 6 bases; unmatched junction bases: 10. DNA of the CDR3: TGTGCCAGCAGCGAACAGGGGCCCCCCTGCAATGAGCAGTTCTTC. This encodes CASSEQGPPCNEQFF.

The chain uses TRBV4-1 and TRBJ1-6; 8 nucleotides match TRBD1. V lost 4 bases to trimming and J lost 7 bases; unmatched junction nucleotides: 6. From germline, CDR1 is MGHRA and CDR2 YSYEKL. This CDR3 has 15 amino acids. The CDR3 loop reads CASSRTGSGNSPLHF. The CDR3 region has the DNA TGCGCCAGCAGCCGGACAGGGTCAGGCAATTCACCCCTCCACTTT.

This clone has just one count. The chain is built from TRBV5-5 and TRBJ1-3; D is uncertain. CDR3 length: 15 residues. Trimming shortened V by 0 bases and J by 4 bases, and 11 bases separated the two germline ends. Germline V gene lookup returns CDR1 SGHKS and CDR2 YYEKEE (reference sequence). The CDR3 is CASSLAYSSGNTIYF. The CDR3, as DNA: TGTGCCAGCAGCTTGGCGTACAGCTCGGGAAACACCATATATTTT.

The chain links TRBV5-1 to TRBJ1-4; the match to TRBD1 covers 7 bases. V shed 4 bases and J 7 bases; nucleotides not matched to a gene: 10. Per the germline V gene, CDR1 is SGHRS and CDR2 is YFSETQ. CDR3 length: 15 amino acids. The CDR3 loop is CASSPDRMGSEKLFF. The DNA of the CDR3 is TGCGCCAGCAGCCCGGACAGGATGGGAAGTGAAAAACTGTTTTTT.

The chain uses TRBV28 and TRBJ1-4; no clear D gene. The germline gives CDR1 MDHEN, CDR2 SYDVKM. The CDR3 runs 13 residues. V lost 1 base and J 8 bases, leaving 8 bases between the germline ends. CDR3 coding DNA: TGTGCCAGCAGTTTATTCGTAGGGGAAAAACTGTTTTTT. Translating it yields CASSLFVGEKLFF.

The rearrangement links TRBV7-2 to TRBJ2-3, with D perhaps given as TRBD1 or TRBD2 (7 bases each). The CDR3 has 15 residues. CDR1 is SGHTA, CDR2 FQGNSA, per germline. Trimming removed 3 bases at V and 1 base at J, with 11 bases between. The CDR3 DNA reads TGTGCCAGCAGCTTCAGGGGGAGGGGCACAGATACGCAGTATTTT. Translating it yields CASSFRGRGTDTQYF.

The chain couples TRBV25-1 to TRBJ2-7; TRBD2 might be the D (6 bases). The CDR3 runs 12 residues. V lost 7 bases, J lost 1 base, and 8 bases lay in between. Germline CDR1 reads MGHDK; CDR2 reads SYGVNS. CDR3 amino acids: CASKRESYEQYF. The CDR3, as DNA: TGTGCCAGCAAACGGGAGTCCTACGAGCAGTACTTC.

This clone appeared a few times. The chain links TRBV18 to TRBJ1-5; D is unresolved. The CDR3 extends over 14 amino acids. Trimming took 3 bases from V and 7 from J, leaving 13 bases between them. The germline gives CDR1 KGHSH, CDR2 LQKENI. The CDR3: CASSPGPLPQPQHF. The CDR3 coding sequence is TGTGCCAGCTCACCTGGACCATTGCCACAGCCCCAGCATTTT.

This chain uses TRBV20-1 with TRBJ1-2; D gene uncertain. Trimming stripped 4 bases from V and 4 bases from J, with 7 bases between. The CDR3 sequence is 11 residues long. Germline V gene sequence: CDR1 DFQATT, CDR2 SNEGSKA (reference sequence). The CDR3 bases are TGCAGTGCTAATCCAGCCTATGGCTACACCTTC. It codes for CSANPAYGYTF.

The J gene is TRBJ2-7, the V gene TRBV18; D is possibly TRBD2 (5 bases). Germline V CDR1 and CDR2: KGHSH, LQKENI. With 2 bases removed from V and 7 bases from J, the gap between germline ends came to 9 bases. There are 12 residues in the CDR3. This CDR3 reads CASSPGSPEQYF. The CDR3, as DNA: TGTGCCAGCTCACCAGGGAGCCCGGAGCAGTACTTC.

This clone has just a few counts. The rearrangement uses TRBV2 and TRBJ2-5, with 9 bases that match TRBD2. In germline, CDR1 is SNHLY, CDR2 FYNNEI. V dropped 5 bases and J dropped 1; count of bases not matched to a gene: 5. This CDR3 has 15 amino acids. CDR3 bases: TGTGCCAGCAGTTACCTGACTAGCGGCCAAGAGACCCAGTACTTC. Its protein product is CASSYLTSGQETQYF. The full variable domain, its missing parts supplied by reference TRBV2 and TRBJ2-5, is EPEVTQTPSHQVTQMGQEVILRCVPISNHLYFYWYRQILGQKVEFLVSFYNNEISEKSEIFDDQFSVERPDGSNFTLKIRSTKLEDSAMYFCASSYLTSGQETQYFGPGTRLLVL.

CDR3 bases: TGTGCCAGCAGTGAAGGGGCTAGCGGGGCCTACGAGCAGTACTTC. It codes for CASSEGASGAYEQYF. The chain combines TRBV6-1 with TRBJ2-7; 9 nucleotides line up with TRBD2. The CDR3 has 15 amino acids. Trimming cost V 1 base and J 2 bases; bases outside gene matches: 3. CDR1 is MNHNS and CDR2 is SASEGT in the germline V gene.

In this sample, this clone is medium-sized (0.01 to 0.1%). The V gene is TRBV7-2, the J gene TRBJ1-5, with TRBD1 as a possible D gene (6 bases). Per germline, CDR1 SGHTA and CDR2 FQGNSA. This CDR3 is built from 13 residues. The V end was cut by 5 bases, the J end by 9 bases, with 14 bases between. Written as DNA, the CDR3 is TGTGCCAGCAGCACCGACCAGGGGTTGCCCCAGCATTTT. Translating it yields CASSTDQGLPQHF. The full variable domain, with the rest looked up from reference TRBV7-2 and TRBJ1-5, is GAGVSQSPSNKVTEKGKDVELRCDPISGHTALYWYRQSLGQGLEFLIYFQGNSAPDKSGLPSDRFSAERTGGSVSTLTIQRTQQEDSAVYLCASSTDQGLPQHFGDGTRLSIL.